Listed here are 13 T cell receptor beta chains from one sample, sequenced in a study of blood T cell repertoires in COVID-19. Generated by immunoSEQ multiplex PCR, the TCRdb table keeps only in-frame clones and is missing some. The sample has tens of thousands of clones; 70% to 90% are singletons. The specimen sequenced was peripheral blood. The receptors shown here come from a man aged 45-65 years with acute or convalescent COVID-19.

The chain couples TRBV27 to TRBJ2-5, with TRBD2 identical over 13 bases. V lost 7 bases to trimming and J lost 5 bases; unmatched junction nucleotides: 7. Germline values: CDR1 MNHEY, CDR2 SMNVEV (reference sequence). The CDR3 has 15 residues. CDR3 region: CASKLAGGPSETQYF. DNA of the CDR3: TGTGCCAGCAAACTAGCGGGAGGGCCATCGGAGACCCAGTACTTC.

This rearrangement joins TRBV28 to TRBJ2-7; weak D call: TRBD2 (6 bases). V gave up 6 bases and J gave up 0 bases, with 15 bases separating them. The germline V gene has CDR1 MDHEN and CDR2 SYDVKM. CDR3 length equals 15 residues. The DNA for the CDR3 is TGTGCCAGCAGCTCCGCCGGGACTGCCTCCTACGAGCAGTACTTC. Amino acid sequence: CASSSAGTASYEQYF. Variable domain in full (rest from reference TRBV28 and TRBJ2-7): DVKVTQSSRYLVKRTGEKVFLECVQDMDHENMFWYRQDPGLGLRLIYFSYDVKMKEKGDIPEGYSVSREKKERFSLILESASTNQTSMYLCASSSAGTASYEQYFGPGTRLTVT.

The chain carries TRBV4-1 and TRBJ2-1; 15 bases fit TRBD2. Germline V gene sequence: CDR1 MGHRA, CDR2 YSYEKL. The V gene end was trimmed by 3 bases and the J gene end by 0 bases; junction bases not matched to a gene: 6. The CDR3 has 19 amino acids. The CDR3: CASSHPGLAGGRSYNEQFF. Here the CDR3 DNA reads TGCGCCAGCAGCCACCCGGGACTAGCGGGAGGTCGCTCCTACAATGAGCAGTTCTTC.

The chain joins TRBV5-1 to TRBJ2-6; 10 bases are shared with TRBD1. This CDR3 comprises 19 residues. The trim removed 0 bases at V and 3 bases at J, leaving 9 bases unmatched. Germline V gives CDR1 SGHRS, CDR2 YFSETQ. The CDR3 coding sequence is TGCGCCAGCAGCTTGGTTCACGGGACAGGGGTTAGTGGGGCCAACGTCCTGACTTTC. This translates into CASSLVHGTGVSGANVLTF.

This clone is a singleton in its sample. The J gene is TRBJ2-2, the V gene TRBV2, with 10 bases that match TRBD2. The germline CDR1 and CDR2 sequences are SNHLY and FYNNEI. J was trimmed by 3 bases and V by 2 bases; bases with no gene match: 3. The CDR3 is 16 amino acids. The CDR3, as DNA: TGTGCCAGCAGTGAACTAGCGGGGGCCTACACCGGGGAGCTGTTTTTT. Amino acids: CASSELAGAYTGELFF.

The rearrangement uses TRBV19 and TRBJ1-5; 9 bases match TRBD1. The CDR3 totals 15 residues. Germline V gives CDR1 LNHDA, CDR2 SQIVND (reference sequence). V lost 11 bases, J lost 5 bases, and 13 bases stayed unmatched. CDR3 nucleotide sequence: TGTGCCTCCACTGAGGGACAGGGAACCCATCAGCCCCAGCATTTT. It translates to CASTEGQGTHQPQHF.

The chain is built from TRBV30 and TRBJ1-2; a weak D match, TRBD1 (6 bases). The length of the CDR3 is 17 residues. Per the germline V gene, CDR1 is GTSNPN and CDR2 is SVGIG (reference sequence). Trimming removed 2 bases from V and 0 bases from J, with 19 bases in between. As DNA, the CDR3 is TGTGCCTGGAGTTGGGGGGGCGCAGGTTTCTCTAACTATGGCTACACCTTC. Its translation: CAWSWGGAGFSNYGYTF.

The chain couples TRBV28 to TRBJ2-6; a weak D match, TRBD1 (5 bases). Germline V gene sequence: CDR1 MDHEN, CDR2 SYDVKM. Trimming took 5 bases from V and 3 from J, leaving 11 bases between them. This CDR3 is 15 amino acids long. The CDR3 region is CASSRTGFGANVLTF. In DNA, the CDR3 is TGTGCCAGCAGTCGAACAGGCTTTGGGGCCAACGTCCTGACTTTC.

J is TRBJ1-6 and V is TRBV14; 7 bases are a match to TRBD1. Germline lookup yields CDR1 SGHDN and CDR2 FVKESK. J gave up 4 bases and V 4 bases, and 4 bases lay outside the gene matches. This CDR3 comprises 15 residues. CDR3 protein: CASSRDRAYNSPLHF. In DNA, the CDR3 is TGTGCCAGCAGCCGAGACAGGGCGTATAATTCACCCCTCCACTTT. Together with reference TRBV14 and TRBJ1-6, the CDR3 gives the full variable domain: EAGVTQFPSHSVIEKGQTVTLRCDPISGHDNLYWYRRVMGKEIKFLLHFVKESKQDESGMPNNRFLAERTGGTYSTLKVQPAELEDSGVYFCASSRDRAYNSPLHFGNGTRLTVT.

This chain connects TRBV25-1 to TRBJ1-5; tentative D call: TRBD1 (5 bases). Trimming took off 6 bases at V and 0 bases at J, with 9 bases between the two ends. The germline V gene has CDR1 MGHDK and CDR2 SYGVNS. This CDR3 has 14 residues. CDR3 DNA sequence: TGTGCCAGCAGCTTAGGGGTTAGCAATCAGCCCCAGCATTTT. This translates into CASSLGVSNQPQHF.

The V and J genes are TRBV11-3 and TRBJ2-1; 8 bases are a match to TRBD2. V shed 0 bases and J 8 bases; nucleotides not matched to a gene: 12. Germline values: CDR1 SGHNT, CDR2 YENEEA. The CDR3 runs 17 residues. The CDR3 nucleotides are TGTGCCAGCAGCTTAGATCTTCCCCTAGCGGGCGGGTATGAGCAGTTCTTC. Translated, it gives CASSLDLPLAGGYEQFF.

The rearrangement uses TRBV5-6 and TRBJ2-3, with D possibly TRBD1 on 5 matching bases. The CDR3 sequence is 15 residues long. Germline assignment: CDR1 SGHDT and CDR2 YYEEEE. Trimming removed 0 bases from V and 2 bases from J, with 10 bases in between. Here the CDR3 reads CASSLVRAYTDTQYF. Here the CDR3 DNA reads TGTGCCAGCAGCTTGGTCAGGGCGTACACAGATACGCAGTATTTT. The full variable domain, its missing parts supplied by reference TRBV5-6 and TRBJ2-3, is DAGVTQSPTHLIKTRGQQVTLRCSPKSGHDTVSWYQQALGQGPQFIFQYYEEEERQRGNFPDRFSGHQFPNYSSELNVNALLLGDSALYLCASSLVRAYTDTQYFGPGTRLTVL.

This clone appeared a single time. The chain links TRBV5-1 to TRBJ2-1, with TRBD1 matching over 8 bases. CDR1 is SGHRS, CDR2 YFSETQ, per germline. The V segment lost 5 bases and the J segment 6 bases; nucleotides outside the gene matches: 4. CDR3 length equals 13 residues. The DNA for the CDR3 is TGCGCCAGCAGAACGACAGGGGTCAATGAGCAGTTCTTC. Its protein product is CASRTTGVNEQFF.